This T cell receptor (beta chain) was captured in a study of CD8 T cells in ankylosing spondylitis. Study-level findings and limits: According to the report, clones linked to the disease were significantly enriched in matched synovial fluid samples taken from ankylosing spondylitis patients. Ankylosing spondylitis blood appeared to carry a characteristic TCR beta motif of roughly 8 highly homologous variants.

With regard to this clonotype: Its target is unknown.

Libraries for TCR beta were made by quantitative 5'-RACE with molecular barcodes. TCRdb fed the 5' RACE reads into MiXCR, producing one record per CDR3 protein. There are 200,000 to 300,000 distinct CDR3 sequences in the sample; roughly a quarter occur only once, and 0.61% lies in the top ten. Germline CDR1 SQVTM, CDR2 ANQGSEA. The V and J ends lost 7 bases and 4 bases respectively, with 20 bases between them. CDR3 size: 15 residues. This TCR was recovered from a male donor with ankylosing spondylitis or in good health (not recorded which). Material for sequencing was blood, either unsorted or a sorted T cell fraction (not recorded which). The rearrangement joins TRBV29-1 to TRBJ2-1; D may be TRBD1 (5 bases). CDR3 coding DNA: TGCAGCGCCCCCGTTTTTGCAGGGAATTACAATGAGCAGTTCTTC. Translated: CSAPVFAGNYNEQFF.